This TCR beta chain was profiled in a study of PD-L1 blockade in urothelial cancer. At the level of the study: Treatment start was followed by blood analysis at 3 weeks (second dose) and again at 6 weeks. Broader study findings: Below-median pretreatment blood TCR clonality predicted better survival.

The assay was immunoSEQ multiplex PCR, and TCRdb's table has in-frame clones only and misses some. This sample carries some 120,000 clones, 80% to 90% of them seen once, and the ten largest clones take 1.5% to 2%. Trimming took 3 bases from V and 5 from J; bases not matched to a gene: 5. The CDR3 is 14 amino acids. Germline V gene sequence: CDR1 SEHNR, CDR2 FQNEAQ (reference sequence). This clone has a single count. The antigen remains undetermined. Time point of the sample: peripheral blood 6 weeks after treatment start. Sequenced here: PBMCs, sampled around atezolizumab (anti-PD-L1) treatment. The TCR sequence derives from a man aged 55-75 years with urothelial cancer. This chain uses TRBV7-9 with TRBJ2-7, with TRBD1 matching 9 bases. The CDR3 coding sequence is TGTGCCAGCAGCTTCGGACAGGGGAAGGACGAGCAGTACTTC. This encodes CASSFGQGKDEQYF.